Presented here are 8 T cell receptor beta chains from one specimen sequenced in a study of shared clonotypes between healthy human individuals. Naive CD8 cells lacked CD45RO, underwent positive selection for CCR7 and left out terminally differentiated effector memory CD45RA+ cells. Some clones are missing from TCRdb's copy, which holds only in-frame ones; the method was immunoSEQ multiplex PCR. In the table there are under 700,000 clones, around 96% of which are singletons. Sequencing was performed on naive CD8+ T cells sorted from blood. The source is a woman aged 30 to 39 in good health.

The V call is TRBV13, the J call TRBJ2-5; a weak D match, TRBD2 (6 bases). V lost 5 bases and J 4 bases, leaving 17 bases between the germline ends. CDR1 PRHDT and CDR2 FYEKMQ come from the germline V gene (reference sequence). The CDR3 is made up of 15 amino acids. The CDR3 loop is CASSEGTGGGETQYF. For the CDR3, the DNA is TGTGCCAGCAGCGAGGGTACTGGGGGAGGAGAGACCCAGTACTTC.

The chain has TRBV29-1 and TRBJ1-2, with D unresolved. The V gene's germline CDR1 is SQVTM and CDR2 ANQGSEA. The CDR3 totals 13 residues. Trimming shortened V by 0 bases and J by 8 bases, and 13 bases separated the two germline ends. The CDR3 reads CSVEDPQIGGYTF. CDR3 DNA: TGCAGCGTTGAAGATCCCCAGATAGGGGGCTACACCTTC.

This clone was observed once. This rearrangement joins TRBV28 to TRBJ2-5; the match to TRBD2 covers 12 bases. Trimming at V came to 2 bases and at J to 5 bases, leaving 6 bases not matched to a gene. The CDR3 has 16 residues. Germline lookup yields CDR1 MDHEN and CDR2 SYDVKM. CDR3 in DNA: TGTGCCAGCAGTTTAGTACTAGCGGGAGGATCGGAGACCCAGTACTTC. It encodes CASSLVLAGGSETQYF.

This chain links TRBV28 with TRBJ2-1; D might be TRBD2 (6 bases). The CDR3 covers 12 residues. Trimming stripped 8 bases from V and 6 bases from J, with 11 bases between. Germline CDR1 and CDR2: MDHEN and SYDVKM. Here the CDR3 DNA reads TGTGCCAGCGCCGGGACTCTCAATGAGCAGTTCTTC. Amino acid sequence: CASAGTLNEQFF. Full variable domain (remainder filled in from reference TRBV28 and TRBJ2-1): DVKVTQSSRYLVKRTGEKVFLECVQDMDHENMFWYRQDPGLGLRLIYFSYDVKMKEKGDIPEGYSVSREKKERFSLILESASTNQTSMYLCASAGTLNEQFFGPGTRLTVL.

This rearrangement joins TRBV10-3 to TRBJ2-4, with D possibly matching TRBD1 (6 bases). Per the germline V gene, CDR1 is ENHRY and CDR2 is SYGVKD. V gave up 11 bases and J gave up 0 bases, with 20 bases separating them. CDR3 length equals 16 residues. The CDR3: CALEWGRVEAKNIQYF. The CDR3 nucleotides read TGTGCCCTTGAATGGGGGCGCGTTGAAGCCAAAAACATTCAGTACTTC.

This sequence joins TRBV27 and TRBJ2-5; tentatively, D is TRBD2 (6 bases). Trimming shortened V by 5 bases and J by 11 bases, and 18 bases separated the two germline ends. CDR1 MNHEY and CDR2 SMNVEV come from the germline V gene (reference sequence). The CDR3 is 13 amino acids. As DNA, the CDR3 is TGTGCCAGCAGTCCTACCCAGGTCGGGACTCAGTACTTC. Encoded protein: CASSPTQVGTQYF.

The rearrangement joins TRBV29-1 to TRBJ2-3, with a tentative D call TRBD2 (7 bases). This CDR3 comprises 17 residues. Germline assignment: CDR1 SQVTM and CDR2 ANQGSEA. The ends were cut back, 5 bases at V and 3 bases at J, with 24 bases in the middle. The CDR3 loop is CSVRGFLGGLGTDTQYF. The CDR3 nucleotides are TGCAGCGTTAGAGGGTTTTTGGGGGGGCTTGGGACAGATACGCAGTATTTT.

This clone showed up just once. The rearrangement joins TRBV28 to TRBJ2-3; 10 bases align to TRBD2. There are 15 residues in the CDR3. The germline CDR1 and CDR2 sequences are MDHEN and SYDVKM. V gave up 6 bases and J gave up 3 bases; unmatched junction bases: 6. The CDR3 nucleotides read TGTGCCAGCAGCCTATTTAGCGGGAGGACAGATACGCAGTATTTT. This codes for CASSLFSGRTDTQYF.